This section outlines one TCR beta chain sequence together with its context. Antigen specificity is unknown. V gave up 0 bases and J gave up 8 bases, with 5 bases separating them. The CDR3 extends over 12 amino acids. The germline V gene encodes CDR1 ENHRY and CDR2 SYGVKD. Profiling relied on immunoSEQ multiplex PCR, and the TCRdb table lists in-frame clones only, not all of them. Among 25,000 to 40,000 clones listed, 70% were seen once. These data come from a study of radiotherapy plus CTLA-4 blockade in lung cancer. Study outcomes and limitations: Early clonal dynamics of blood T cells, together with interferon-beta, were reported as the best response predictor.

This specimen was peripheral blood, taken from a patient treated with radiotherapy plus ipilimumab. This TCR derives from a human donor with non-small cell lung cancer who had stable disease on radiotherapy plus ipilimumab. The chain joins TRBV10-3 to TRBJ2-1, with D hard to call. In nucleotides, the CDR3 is TGTGCCATCAGTGAGTCATCTGATGAGCAGTTCTTC. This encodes CAISESSDEQFF.